Listed below are T cell receptor beta chains from one sample, sequenced in a study of blood T cell repertoires in COVID-19. Repertoires were generated with immunoSEQ multiplex PCR, while TCRdb's copy carries only in-frame clones and drops some. The table includes roughly 370,000 clones, 80% to 90% detected once. Sequencing was carried out using PBMCs or T cells enriched from blood (not recorded which). Source of these receptors: a woman between 45 and 65 years old who had recovered from COVID-19. The CDR3 runs from the conserved cysteine through the conserved F or W. A D gene is named only where the DNA matches it firmly. The size of a clone is reported for some rows only, either as once, few or many, or as a class for expanded clones.

D gene: TRBD2; J gene: TRBJ2-7; clone size: -; V gene: TRBV11-3; CDR3 DNA: TGTGCCAGCAGCTTAGGCGGGGGCTACGAGCAGTACTTC; CDR3 protein: CASSLGGGYEQYF
D gene: TRBD2; J gene: TRBJ2-5; clone size: -; V gene: TRBV11-3; CDR3 DNA: TGTGCCAGCAGCTCGGGACTAGAGGAGACCCAGTACTTC; CDR3 protein: CASSSGLEETQYF
D gene: TRBD1; J gene: TRBJ1-2; clone size: -; V gene: TRBV27; CDR3 DNA: TGTGCCAGCAGTCCAGCACAGGGGGTTAACTATGGCTACACCTTC; CDR3 protein: CASSPAQGVNYGYTF
D gene: TRBD1; J gene: TRBJ2-1; clone size: -; V gene: TRBV28; CDR3 DNA: TGTGCCAGCAGTCAGGGGACAGCTAGCTCCTACAATGAGCAGTTCTTC; CDR3 protein: CASSQGTASSYNEQFF
D gene: TRBD2; J gene: TRBJ2-1; clone size: -; V gene: TRBV19; CDR3 DNA: TGTGCCAGTAGTGGCCCAAGGACTAGCGGGGGGTACAATGAGCAGTTCTTC; CDR3 protein: CASSGPRTSGGYNEQFF
D gene: TRBD1; J gene: TRBJ1-1; clone size: -; V gene: TRBV5-1; CDR3 DNA: TGCGCCAGCAGCTCCGGACAGGCAAGAAACACTGAAGCTTTCTTT; CDR3 protein: CASSSGQARNTEAFF
D gene: TRBD1; J gene: TRBJ1-1; clone size: -; V gene: TRBV4-3; CDR3 DNA: TGCGCCAGCAGCCAAGACGGGGCCAGGGGGCTACCTGAAGCTTTCTTT; CDR3 protein: CASSQDGARGLPEAFF
D gene: -; J gene: TRBJ2-2; clone size: -; V gene: TRBV18; CDR3 DNA: TGTGCCAGCTCACGATCGGGTAGCGGAAACACCGGGGAGCTGTTTTTT; CDR3 protein: CASSRSGSGNTGELFF
D gene: -; J gene: TRBJ1-1; clone size: -; V gene: TRBV12-3/TRBV12-4; CDR3 DNA: TGTGCCAGCAGTTCCAGGGGCACTGAAGCTTTCTTT; CDR3 protein: CASSSRGTEAFF
D gene: -; J gene: TRBJ1-1; clone size: -; V gene: TRBV4-1; CDR3 DNA: TGCGCCAGCAGCCCTAGTGCCGCTTCAGGGGTCACTGAAGCTTTCTTT; CDR3 protein: CASSPSAASGVTEAFF
D gene: -; J gene: TRBJ2-2; clone size: -; V gene: TRBV28; CDR3 DNA: TGTGCCAGCCTGACTTATAACACCGGGGAGCTGTTTTTT; CDR3 protein: CASLTYNTGELFF
D gene: -; J gene: TRBJ1-1; clone size: -; V gene: TRBV4-3; CDR3 DNA: TGCGCCAGCAGCCAAGATTTGATCAGGAACAGGAACACTGAAGCTTTCTTT; CDR3 protein: CASSQDLIRNRNTEAFF
D gene: -; J gene: TRBJ1-4; clone size: -; V gene: TRBV9; CDR3 DNA: TGTGCCAGCAGCGTAAGTGGACTGACCTATGAAAAACTGTTTTTT; CDR3 protein: CASSVSGLTYEKLFF
D gene: TRBD1; J gene: TRBJ1-4; clone size: -; V gene: TRBV4-1; CDR3 DNA: TGCGCCAGCAGCCAATCCGGGACAGTAAATGAAAAACTGTTTTTT; CDR3 protein: CASSQSGTVNEKLFF
D gene: TRBD2; J gene: TRBJ2-3; clone size: -; V gene: TRBV3-1/TRBV3-2; CDR3 DNA: TGTGCCAGCAGCCAAGCCCGGGGGGGGGCGGATACGCAGTATTTT; CDR3 protein: CASSQARGGADTQYF
D gene: -; J gene: TRBJ2-1; clone size: few; V gene: TRBV3-1/TRBV3-2; CDR3 DNA: TGTGCCAGCAGCCAAGGTTCGAAGCGGAGGTTCTTC; CDR3 protein: CASSQGSKRRFF
D gene: TRBD1; J gene: TRBJ1-5; clone size: -; V gene: TRBV30; CDR3 DNA: TGTGCCTGGAGTGTAGACAGGGACGGGCCCCAGCATTTT; CDR3 protein: CAWSVDRDGPQHF
D gene: -; J gene: TRBJ2-7; clone size: -; V gene: TRBV6-5; CDR3 DNA: TGTGCCAGCAGTTACGGGGGGAACTCCTACGAGCAGTACTTC; CDR3 protein: CASSYGGNSYEQYF
D gene: -; J gene: TRBJ1-6; clone size: -; V gene: TRBV10-3; CDR3 DNA: TGTGCCATCAGTGGATCAGGAGGGACCTCCTATAATTCACCCCTCCACTTT; CDR3 protein: CAISGSGGTSYNSPLHF
D gene: -; J gene: TRBJ1-2; clone size: -; V gene: TRBV6-4; CDR3 DNA: TGTGCCAGCAGTGACTTGGGGGGAACCGCGGTCCCAGGTGCTGGGGACTATGGCTACACCTTC; CDR3 protein: CASSDLGGTAVPGAGDYGYTF
D gene: TRBD2; J gene: TRBJ2-3; clone size: -; V gene: TRBV2; CDR3 DNA: TGTGCCAGCAGTGATCCTCTTTCAGGACTAGCGGGGGGGCCGCGGGTTCGGGCCCCAGATACGCAGTATTTT; CDR3 protein: CASSDPLSGLAGGPRVRAPDTQYF
D gene: TRBD1; J gene: TRBJ1-1; clone size: -; V gene: TRBV4-2; CDR3 DNA: TGTGCCAGCAGCCAAGACCAGGACAGGGTGACGACTGAAGCTTTCTTT; CDR3 protein: CASSQDQDRVTTEAFF
D gene: -; J gene: TRBJ1-5; clone size: -; V gene: TRBV7-9; CDR3 DNA: TGTGCCAGCAGCTCTCCCGATCAGCCCCAGCATTTT; CDR3 protein: CASSSPDQPQHF
D gene: -; J gene: TRBJ2-5; clone size: -; V gene: TRBV10-1; CDR3 DNA: TGCGCCAGCAGTGGACAGTACCAAGAGACCCAGTACTTC; CDR3 protein: CASSGQYQETQYF
D gene: -; J gene: TRBJ2-7; clone size: -; V gene: TRBV30; CDR3 DNA: TGTGCCTGGAGCGGACAGCCCTACGAGCAGTACTTC; CDR3 protein: CAWSGQPYEQYF
D gene: -; J gene: TRBJ2-7; clone size: -; V gene: TRBV5-1; CDR3 DNA: TGCGCCAGCAGCACAACCGGACAGAAGTACGAGCAGTACTTC; CDR3 protein: CASSTTGQKYEQYF
D gene: -; J gene: TRBJ1-1; clone size: few; V gene: TRBV30; CDR3 DNA: TGTGCCTGGAGCCATTTGGGCGCAAGGAACACTGAAGCTTTCTTT; CDR3 protein: CAWSHLGARNTEAFF
D gene: -; J gene: TRBJ1-1; clone size: -; V gene: TRBV5-1; CDR3 DNA: TGCGCCAGCAGGCGGACTAACCCAGGAAGCACTGAAGCTTTCTTT; CDR3 protein: CASRRTNPGSTEAFF
D gene: -; J gene: TRBJ2-7; clone size: -; V gene: TRBV4-1; CDR3 DNA: TGCGCCAGCAGCCAAGATCCCTCCTCGGGCTACGAGCAGTACTTC; CDR3 protein: CASSQDPSSGYEQYF
D gene: -; J gene: TRBJ1-2; clone size: -; V gene: TRBV12-3/TRBV12-4; CDR3 DNA: TGTGCCAGCAGTTTACCAGGGCCCTATGGCTACACCTTC; CDR3 protein: CASSLPGPYGYTF
D gene: -; J gene: TRBJ2-3; clone size: -; V gene: TRBV7-9; CDR3 DNA: TGTGCCAGCAGCGTCCTTGCATTGGGGGGAGACACAGATACGCAGTATTTT; CDR3 protein: CASSVLALGGDTDTQYF
D gene: -; J gene: TRBJ1-2; clone size: -; V gene: TRBV7-2; CDR3 DNA: TGTGCCAGCAGCCCTGGGCGGGGGCTCGGTGGCTACACCTTC; CDR3 protein: CASSPGRGLGGYTF
D gene: TRBD2; J gene: TRBJ2-7; clone size: -; V gene: TRBV27; CDR3 DNA: TGTGCCAGCAGTCGTAGCGGGGTTAGCTCCTACGAGCAGTACTTC; CDR3 protein: CASSRSGVSSYEQYF
D gene: TRBD2; J gene: TRBJ2-1; clone size: -; V gene: TRBV7-9; CDR3 DNA: TGTGCCAGCAGCCTCCCAGAAGTAGCGGGGGACCACTACAATGAGCAGTTCTTC; CDR3 protein: CASSLPEVAGDHYNEQFF
D gene: -; J gene: TRBJ1-1; clone size: -; V gene: TRBV6-5; CDR3 DNA: TGTGCCAGCAGTTACTCGGCATCGCTTGAAGCTTTCTTT; CDR3 protein: CASSYSASLEAFF
D gene: TRBD1; J gene: TRBJ1-2; clone size: -; V gene: TRBV12-3/TRBV12-4; CDR3 DNA: TGTGCCAGCACCGGGACAGGGGGCGATGGCTACACCTTC; CDR3 protein: CASTGTGGDGYTF
D gene: -; J gene: TRBJ1-4; clone size: once; V gene: TRBV2; CDR3 DNA: TGTGCCAGCAGTGTCGGTCTCGAAAATGAAAAACTGTTTTTT; CDR3 protein: CASSVGLENEKLFF
D gene: -; J gene: TRBJ1-6; clone size: -; V gene: TRBV19; CDR3 DNA: TGTGCCAGTAGTCCCGGACAGCTAAATAATTCACCCCTCCACTTT; CDR3 protein: CASSPGQLNNSPLHF
D gene: TRBD1; J gene: TRBJ1-4; clone size: -; V gene: TRBV5-1; CDR3 DNA: TGCGCCAGCAGCGAACAGGGGACTTCTAATGAAAAACTGTTTTTT; CDR3 protein: CASSEQGTSNEKLFF
D gene: -; J gene: TRBJ1-6; clone size: -; V gene: TRBV4-3; CDR3 DNA: TGCGCCAGCAGCCAAGATGCCCAGGGCAATTCACCCCTCCACTTT; CDR3 protein: CASSQDAQGNSPLHF
D gene: -; J gene: TRBJ1-3; clone size: -; V gene: TRBV19; CDR3 DNA: TGTGCCAGTAGTAGACTGGACAGTCGCTCCACCATATATTTT; CDR3 protein: CASSRLDSRSTIYF
D gene: TRBD1; J gene: TRBJ1-5; clone size: -; V gene: TRBV5-5; CDR3 DNA: TGTGCCAGCAGCGGCGGTTGGCAGGGGGGAAATCAGCCCCAGCATTTT; CDR3 protein: CASSGGWQGGNQPQHF
D gene: -; J gene: TRBJ1-1; clone size: -; V gene: TRBV15; CDR3 DNA: TGTGCCACCAGCAGTTTAGTGAGAGGTGGGAACACTGAAGCTTTCTTT; CDR3 protein: CATSSLVRGGNTEAFF
D gene: TRBD1; J gene: TRBJ1-1; clone size: -; V gene: TRBV9; CDR3 DNA: TGTGCCAGCAGCACCGGGACAGGTATCATGAACACTGAAGCTTTCTTT; CDR3 protein: CASSTGTGIMNTEAFF
D gene: TRBD2; J gene: TRBJ2-1; clone size: -; V gene: TRBV18; CDR3 DNA: TGTGCCAGCTCACCACCGATAGCGGGGGGGCCGTACAATGAGCAGTTCTTC; CDR3 protein: CASSPPIAGGPYNEQFF
D gene: -; J gene: TRBJ2-7; clone size: -; V gene: TRBV27; CDR3 DNA: TGTGCCAGCAGTTTATCGACACACCAACCCTCTTACGAGCAGTACTTC; CDR3 protein: CASSLSTHQPSYEQYF
D gene: TRBD2; J gene: TRBJ2-4; clone size: -; V gene: TRBV10-3; CDR3 DNA: TGTGCCATCAGGGGAGACGGGACTACCAAAAACATTCAGTACTTC; CDR3 protein: CAIRGDGTTKNIQYF
D gene: TRBD2; J gene: TRBJ2-6; clone size: -; V gene: TRBV2; CDR3 DNA: TGTGCCAGCGGGAGGCGCGGGGGCTCTGGGGCCAACGTCCTGACTTTC; CDR3 protein: CASGRRGGSGANVLTF
D gene: -; J gene: TRBJ1-1; clone size: -; V gene: TRBV7-9; CDR3 DNA: TGTGCCAGCAGCGAGGGTCTTGTGAACACTGAAGCTTTCTTT; CDR3 protein: CASSEGLVNTEAFF
D gene: -; J gene: TRBJ2-2; clone size: -; V gene: TRBV7-2; CDR3 DNA: TGTGCCAGCAGCCCTGGAAGGGAGACAACCGGGGAGCTGTTTTTT; CDR3 protein: CASSPGRETTGELFF
D gene: TRBD1; J gene: TRBJ2-5; clone size: -; V gene: TRBV7-9; CDR3 DNA: TGTGCCAGCAGCCACCGCTGGGACAGCCAAGAGACCCAGTACTTC; CDR3 protein: CASSHRWDSQETQYF
D gene: -; J gene: TRBJ1-1; clone size: few; V gene: TRBV7-9; CDR3 DNA: TGTGCCAGCAGCTTAGGGCGGTTAGCTTTCTTT; CDR3 protein: CASSLGRLAFF
D gene: -; J gene: TRBJ1-2; clone size: -; V gene: TRBV5-1; CDR3 DNA: TGCGCCAGCAGCCTGCAAGACACGAGTGGCTACACCTTC; CDR3 protein: CASSLQDTSGYTF
D gene: -; J gene: TRBJ1-2; clone size: -; V gene: TRBV27; CDR3 DNA: TGTGCCAGCAGTCCCAGGGCTTCAGGGGGCTACACCTTC; CDR3 protein: CASSPRASGGYTF
D gene: TRBD1; J gene: TRBJ2-2; clone size: -; V gene: TRBV6-5; CDR3 DNA: TGTGCCATCAACAGGGGACCCGACACCGGGGAGCTGTTTTTT; CDR3 protein: CAINRGPDTGELFF